The 17 T cell receptor beta chains reported below all come from one sample, sequenced in a study of cytomegalovirus exposure and HLA in healthy donors. 60 Vbeta and 13 Jbeta primers were used in PCR. The repertoire was sequenced with immunoSEQ multiplex PCR; TCRdb's copy has only in-frame clones and lacks some. The sample holds roughly 110,000 clones; more than 60% are singletons and the top ten take 3.6%. Sequencing used PBMCs. These receptors were taken from a man aged 55 to 69 in good health and CMV-seronegative.

The chain recombines TRBV5-1 with TRBJ2-5, with a tentative D call TRBD2 (6 bases). Per the germline V gene, CDR1 is SGHRS and CDR2 is YFSETQ. Deletions cut 0 bases from V and 2 bases from J, with 8 bases between. The CDR3 spans 14 residues. The CDR3 here is CASSLGRGQETQYF. CDR3 DNA: TGCGCCAGCAGCTTGGGGCGGGGACAAGAGACCCAGTACTTC.

V usage is TRBV15 and J usage is TRBJ1-1, with 8 bases matching TRBD1. The CDR3 runs 14 residues. With 6 bases clipped from V and 0 bases from J, the junction kept 3 bases outside the gene matches. Germline-derived CDR1 and CDR2 are LNHNV and YYDKDF (reference sequence). CDR3 in DNA: TGTGCCACCAGGTGGACAGGGATGAACACTGAAGCTTTCTTT. Translating it yields CATRWTGMNTEAFF.

This chain joins TRBV9 and TRBJ1-6; D gene uncertain. Germline assignment: CDR1 SGDLS and CDR2 YYNGEE. V was pared by 4 bases and J by 10 bases, with 24 bases between. CDR3 length: 17 amino acids. Here the CDR3 DNA reads TGTGCCAGCAGCTCCACCCCGGCGGGAGGGCGAGGGTCACCCCTCCACTTT. This translates into CASSSTPAGGRGSPLHF.

The chain uses TRBV5-1 and TRBJ2-1; D remains ambiguous. Germline V gives CDR1 SGHRS, CDR2 YFSETQ. This CDR3 has 12 amino acids. Trimming cost V 4 bases and J 8 bases, with 10 bases left between them. The CDR3 DNA is TGCGCCAGCAGCCCCCCTCGGGATGAGCAGTTCTTC. Translating gives CASSPPRDEQFF.

This sequence joins TRBV7-2 and TRBJ1-5; D unclear. The CDR3 totals 17 residues. V was pared by 2 bases and J by 0 bases, with 14 bases between. Germline-derived CDR1 and CDR2 are SGHTA and FQGNSA. The CDR3 sequence: CASSLRGRTYSNQPQHF. In nucleotides, the CDR3 is TGTGCCAGCAGCTTAAGAGGGAGGACGTATAGCAATCAGCCCCAGCATTTT.

V and J are TRBV5-1 and TRBJ2-2, with 8 bases matching TRBD1. From germline, CDR1 is SGHRS and CDR2 YFSETQ. There are 15 residues in the CDR3. The ends lost 0 bases at V and 7 bases at J; junction bases unmatched: 5. The CDR3 region is CASSLAGGSNGELFF. The CDR3 DNA reads as TGCGCCAGCAGCTTGGCAGGGGGCAGTAACGGGGAGCTGTTTTTT.

This chain links TRBV7-2 with TRBJ2-7, with D possibly matching TRBD2 (6 bases). The V gene's germline CDR1 is SGHTA and CDR2 FQGNSA. V lost 3 bases, J lost 2 bases, and 14 bases lay in between. The CDR3 covers 15 residues. CDR3 residues: CASSFQAGLTYEQYF. In DNA, the CDR3 is TGTGCCAGCAGCTTTCAGGCGGGGTTGACCTACGAGCAGTACTTC.

There are a few counts of this clone. J is TRBJ2-2 and V is TRBV9; 7 nucleotides agree with TRBD1. The length of the CDR3 is 15 residues. The V gene end was trimmed by 3 bases and the J gene end by 4 bases; junction bases not matched to a gene: 6. Per germline, CDR1 SGDLS and CDR2 YYNGEE. The chain's CDR3 is CASSDKGQITGELFF. The CDR3 nucleotides are TGTGCCAGCAGCGACAAGGGACAGATCACCGGGGAGCTGTTTTTT.

The chain uses TRBV7-8 and TRBJ2-2, with 9 nucleotides matching TRBD1. Germline assignment: CDR1 SGHVS and CDR2 FQNEAQ. J was trimmed by 0 bases and V by 4 bases; bases with no gene match: 6. The length of the CDR3 is 17 residues. The CDR3 bases are TGTGCCAGCAGCTCCCAATACAGGGGGCCGAACACCGGGGAGCTGTTTTTT. Its translation: CASSSQYRGPNTGELFF.

The rearrangement joins TRBV25-1 to TRBJ1-4; D remains unclear. There are 16 residues in the CDR3. Trimming took 4 bases from V and 8 from J, leaving 20 bases between them. Per germline, CDR1 MGHDK and CDR2 SYGVNS. This CDR3 reads CASSATQVVREEKLFF. CDR3 nucleotides: TGTGCCAGCAGTGCCACCCAAGTCGTACGGGAAGAAAAACTGTTTTTT. Complete variable domain (other parts from reference TRBV25-1 and TRBJ1-4): EADIYQTPRYLVIGTGKKITLECSQTMGHDKMYWYQQDPGMELHLIHYSYGVNSTEKGDLSSESTVSRIRTEHFPLTLESARPSHTSQYLCASSATQVVREEKLFFGSGTQLSVL.

The chain links TRBV7-2 to TRBJ1-1; D is possibly TRBD1 (6 bases). The CDR3 totals 15 residues. In germline, CDR1 is SGHTA, CDR2 FQGNSA. Between the trimmed V and J ends, which lost 9 bases and 0 bases, there was a span of 17 bases. This CDR3 reads CASYFQGGLNTEAFF. The CDR3 bases are TGTGCCAGTTATTTTCAAGGGGGACTGAACACTGAAGCTTTCTTT.

As concerns this clone: The same CDR3 also results from other DNA sequences found in this sample. The rearrangement uses TRBV19 and TRBJ2-1, with a possible D match to TRBD2 (6 bases). Per germline, CDR1 LNHDA and CDR2 SQIVND (reference sequence). V was clipped by 6 bases and J by 0 bases, with 12 bases between them. CDR3 length equals 15 residues. The CDR3 region is CASSRDSGSYNEQFF. The CDR3 DNA follows: TGTGCCAGTAGCAGGGACTCAGGCTCCTACAATGAGCAGTTCTTC.

V and J are TRBV5-8 and TRBJ2-7; 7 bases line up with TRBD2. The CDR3 covers 16 residues. From germline, CDR1 is SGHTS and CDR2 YDEGEE. V lost 3 bases and J lost 0; bases outside the gene matches: 9. The DNA for the CDR3 is TGTGCCAGCAGCTCGGGGGTCAGGGAGGGCTCCTACGAGCAGTACTTC. This sequence encodes CASSSGVREGSYEQYF.

The chain uses TRBV10-1 and TRBJ1-5; TRBD1 matches at 8 bases. V was pared by 5 bases and J by 5 bases, with 14 bases of the junction left unmatched. Germline V gives CDR1 WNHNN, CDR2 SYGVQD (reference sequence). This CDR3 has 17 amino acids. The CDR3 sequence is CASSQDRAEFADQPQHF. The CDR3 DNA follows: TGCGCCAGCAGTCAGGACAGGGCCGAGTTTGCGGATCAGCCCCAGCATTTT.

The rearrangement joins TRBV14 to TRBJ1-2; D uncertain. CDR1 and CDR2 from the germline V gene are SGHDN and FVKESK. CDR3 size: 14 residues. V was trimmed by 0 bases and J by 4 bases, leaving 9 bases between them. The CDR3 sequence is CASSQESVSYGYTF. CDR3 coding DNA: TGTGCCAGCAGCCAAGAATCAGTATCCTATGGCTACACCTTC.

The CDR3 coding sequence is TGTGCCAGCAGTTCCCGCTCAGGGTTGAACACTGAAGCTTTCTTT. Amino acid sequence: CASSSRSGLNTEAFF. The chain has TRBV4-2 and TRBJ1-1; tentatively, D is TRBD1 (5 bases). The germline V gene has CDR1 LGHNA and CDR2 YNFKEQ. This CDR3 region has 15 residues. Between the trimmed V and J ends, which lost 6 bases and 0 bases, there was a span of 14 bases.

This sequence joins TRBV30 and TRBJ2-7, with a weak D call TRBD1 (5 bases). Germline V CDR1 and CDR2: GTSNPN, SVGIG (reference sequence). Trimming pared 3 bases from V and 0 bases from J, leaving 15 bases between. The CDR3 has 15 amino acids. CDR3 amino acids: CAWSQDSLSSYEQYF. The CDR3 nucleotides are TGTGCCTGGAGCCAAGACAGCCTGAGCTCCTACGAGCAGTACTTC.